The present TCR beta chain was sequenced within a study of blood T cells in healthy people across ages. Study-level findings and limits: A greater number of naive CD4+ cells and higher diversity distinguished long-lived donors from aged donors.

In each sample, at least 7 million PBMCs were isolated. This CDR3 is built from 16 residues. The germline V gene has CDR1 MNHEY and CDR2 SMNVEV (reference sequence). Deletions cut 5 bases from V and 6 bases from J, with 23 bases between. This clonotype was counted between two and nine times. What it binds is unknown. For the second PCR, which ran for roughly 6 to 12 cycles, a sample-barcoded 5' primer and a J-beta primer mix were used. All cDNA molecules were each tagged by a template-switch adaptor with 12 random nucleotides. TCRdb recomputed calls from the 5' RACE reads with MiXCR, one row per CDR3 protein. This table has roughly 1.4 million distinct CDR3 sequences, roughly 64% appearing once.

The chain combines TRBV27 with TRBJ2-7; D is possibly TRBD2 (6 bases). The receptor was derived from a man younger than 35 in good health. Sequenced sample: blood. The CDR3 DNA is TGTGCCAGCAGTCCCCTCCGTGAGACTAGAGACCCCGAGCAGTACTTC. Amino acid sequence: CASSPLRETRDPEQYF.